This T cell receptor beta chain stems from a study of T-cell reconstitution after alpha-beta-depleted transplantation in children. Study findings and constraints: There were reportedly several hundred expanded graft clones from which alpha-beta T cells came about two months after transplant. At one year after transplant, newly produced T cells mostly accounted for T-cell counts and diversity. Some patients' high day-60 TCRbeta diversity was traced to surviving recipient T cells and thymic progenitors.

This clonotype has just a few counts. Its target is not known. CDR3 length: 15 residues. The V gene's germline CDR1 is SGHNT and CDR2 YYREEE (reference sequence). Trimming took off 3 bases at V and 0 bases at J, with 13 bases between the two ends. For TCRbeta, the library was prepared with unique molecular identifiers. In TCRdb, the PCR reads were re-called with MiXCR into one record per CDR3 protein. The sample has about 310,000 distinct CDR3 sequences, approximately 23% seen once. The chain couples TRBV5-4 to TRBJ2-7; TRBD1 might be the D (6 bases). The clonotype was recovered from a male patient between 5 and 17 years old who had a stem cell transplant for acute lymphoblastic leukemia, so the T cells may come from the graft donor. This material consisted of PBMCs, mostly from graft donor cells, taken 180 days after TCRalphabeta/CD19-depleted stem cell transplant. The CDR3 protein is CASSSQGRVSYEQYF. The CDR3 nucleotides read TGTGCCAGCAGCTCACAGGGTAGGGTCTCCTACGAGCAGTACTTC.